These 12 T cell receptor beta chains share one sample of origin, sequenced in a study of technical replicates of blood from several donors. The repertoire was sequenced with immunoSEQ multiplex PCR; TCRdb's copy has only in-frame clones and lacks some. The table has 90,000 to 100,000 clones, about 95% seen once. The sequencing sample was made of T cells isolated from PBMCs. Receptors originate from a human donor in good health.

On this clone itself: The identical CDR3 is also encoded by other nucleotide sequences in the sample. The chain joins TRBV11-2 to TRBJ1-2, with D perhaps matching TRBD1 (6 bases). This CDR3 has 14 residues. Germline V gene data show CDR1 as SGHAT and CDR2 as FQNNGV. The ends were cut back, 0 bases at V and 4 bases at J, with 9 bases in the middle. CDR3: CASSLDIGGYGYTF. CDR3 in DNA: TGTGCCAGCAGCTTAGATATAGGGGGCTATGGCTACACCTTC.

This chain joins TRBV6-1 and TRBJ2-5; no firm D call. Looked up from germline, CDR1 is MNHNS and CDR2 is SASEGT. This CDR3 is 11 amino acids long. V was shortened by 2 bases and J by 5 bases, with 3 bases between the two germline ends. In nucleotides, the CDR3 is TGTGCCAGCAGTGAACTGGAGACCCAGTACTTC. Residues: CASSELETQYF.

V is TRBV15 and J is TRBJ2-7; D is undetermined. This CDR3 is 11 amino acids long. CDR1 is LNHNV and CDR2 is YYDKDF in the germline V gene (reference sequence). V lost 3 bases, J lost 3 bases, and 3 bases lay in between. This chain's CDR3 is CATSSLYEQYF. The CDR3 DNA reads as TGTGCCACCAGCAGTCTCTACGAGCAGTACTTC.

The CDR3 DNA sequence: TGTGCCAGCAGCCATTACGAGCAGTACTTC. Translation gives CASSHYEQYF. The chain is built from TRBV28 and TRBJ2-7, with D unresolved. CDR1 and CDR2 (germline): MDHEN, SYDVKM. This CDR3 is 10 amino acids long. V dropped 6 bases and J dropped 4 bases, with 4 bases sitting between them.

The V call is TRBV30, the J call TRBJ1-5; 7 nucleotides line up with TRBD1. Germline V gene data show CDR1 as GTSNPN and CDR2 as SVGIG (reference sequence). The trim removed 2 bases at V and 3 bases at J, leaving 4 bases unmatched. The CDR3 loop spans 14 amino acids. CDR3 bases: TGTGCCTGGAGTCCGGGACAGCTCAATCAGCCCCAGCATTTT. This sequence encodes CAWSPGQLNQPQHF.

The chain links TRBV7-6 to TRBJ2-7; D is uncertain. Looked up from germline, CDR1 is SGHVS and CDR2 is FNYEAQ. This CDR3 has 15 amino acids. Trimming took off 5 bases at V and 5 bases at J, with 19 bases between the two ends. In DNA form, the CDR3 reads TGTGCCAGCAGCCCCTTACCCGTTGTTGGAGACGAGCAGTACTTC. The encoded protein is CASSPLPVVGDEQYF.

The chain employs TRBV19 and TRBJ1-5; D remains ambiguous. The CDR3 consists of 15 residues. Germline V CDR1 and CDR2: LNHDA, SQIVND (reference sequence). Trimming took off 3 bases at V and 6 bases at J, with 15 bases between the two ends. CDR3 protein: CASSIQARLGQPQHF. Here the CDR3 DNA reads TGTGCCAGTAGTATTCAGGCCCGCTTAGGTCAGCCCCAGCATTTT.

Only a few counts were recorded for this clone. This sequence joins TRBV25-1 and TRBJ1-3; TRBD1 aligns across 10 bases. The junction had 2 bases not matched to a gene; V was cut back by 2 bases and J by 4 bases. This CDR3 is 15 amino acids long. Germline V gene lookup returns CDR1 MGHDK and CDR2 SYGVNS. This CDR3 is CASSEQGQGGNTIYF. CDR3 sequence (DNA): TGTGCCAGCAGTGAACAGGGACAGGGGGGAAACACCATATATTTT.

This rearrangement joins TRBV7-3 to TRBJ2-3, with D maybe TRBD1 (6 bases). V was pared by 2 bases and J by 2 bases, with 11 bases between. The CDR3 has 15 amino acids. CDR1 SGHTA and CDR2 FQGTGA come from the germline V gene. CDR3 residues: CASSLASGVTDTQYF. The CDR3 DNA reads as TGTGCCAGCAGCTTAGCCTCAGGGGTCACAGATACGCAGTATTTT.

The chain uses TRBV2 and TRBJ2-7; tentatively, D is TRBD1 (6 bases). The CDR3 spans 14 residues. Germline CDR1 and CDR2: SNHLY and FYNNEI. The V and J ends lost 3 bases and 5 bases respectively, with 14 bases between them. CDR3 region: CASSDGGFDDEQYF. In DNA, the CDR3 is TGTGCCAGCAGTGATGGGGGCTTTGACGACGAGCAGTACTTC.

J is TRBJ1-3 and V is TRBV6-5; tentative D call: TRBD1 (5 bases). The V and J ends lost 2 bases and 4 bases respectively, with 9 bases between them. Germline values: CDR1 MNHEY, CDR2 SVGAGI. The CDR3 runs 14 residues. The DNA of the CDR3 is TGTGCCAGCAGTTACGGTGGGGCGGGAAACACCATATATTTT. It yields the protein CASSYGGAGNTIYF.

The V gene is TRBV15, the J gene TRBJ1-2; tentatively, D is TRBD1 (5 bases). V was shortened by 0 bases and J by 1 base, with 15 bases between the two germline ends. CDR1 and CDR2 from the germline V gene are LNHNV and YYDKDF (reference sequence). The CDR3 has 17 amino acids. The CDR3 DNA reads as TGTGCCACCAGCAGAGATCTTTTTCAGGGACTTAACTATGGCTACACCTTC. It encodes CATSRDLFQGLNYGYTF.